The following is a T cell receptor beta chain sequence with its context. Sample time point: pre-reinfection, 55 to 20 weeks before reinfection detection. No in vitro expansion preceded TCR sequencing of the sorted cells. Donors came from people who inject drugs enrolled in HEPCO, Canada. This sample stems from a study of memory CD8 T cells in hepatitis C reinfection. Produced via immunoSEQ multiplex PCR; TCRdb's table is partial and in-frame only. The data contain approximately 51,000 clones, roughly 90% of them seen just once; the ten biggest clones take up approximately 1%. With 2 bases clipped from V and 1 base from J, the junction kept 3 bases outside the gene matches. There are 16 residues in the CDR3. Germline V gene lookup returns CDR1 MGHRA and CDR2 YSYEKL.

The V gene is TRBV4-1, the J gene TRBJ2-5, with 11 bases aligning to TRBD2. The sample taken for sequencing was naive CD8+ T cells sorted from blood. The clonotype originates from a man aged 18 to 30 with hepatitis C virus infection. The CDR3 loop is CASSQRLAGIQETQYF. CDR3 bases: TGCGCCAGCAGCCAAAGACTAGCGGGAATCCAAGAGACCCAGTACTTC.